This T cell receptor beta chain was sequenced in a study of beta chain features in type 1 diabetes. Study at large: Sorted cells, approximately 100,000,000 in number, were examined across all samples.

Study-wide results and limits: The study found fewer insertions and more deletions at VDJ junctions in type 1 diabetes patients.

Germline values: CDR1 SEHNR, CDR2 FQNEAQ (reference sequence). CDR3 length: 12 residues. Expressed TCRB transcripts were sequenced, since all the RNA that had been isolated was reverse transcribed. Roughly 3.6 million reads per sample on average were obtained from naive, central memory and regulatory T cell samples. The table came from immunoSEQ multiplex PCR; TCRdb's copy has only in-frame clones and leaves some out. The sample carries about 130,000 clones, roughly a tenth recorded once. CD4+ naive, central memory, regulatory and stem cell-like memory cells were sorted via CD45RO/CCR7/CD25/CD127/CD95/CD27. Note on this clone: The target antigen is unknown.

Input material: central memory CD4+ T cells from blood. This chain joins TRBV7-9 and TRBJ2-5; weak D call: TRBD2 (6 bases). The J call may be in error: the DNA end matches TRBJ2-7 better. The sequence came from a man aged 18 to 29 in good health. CDR3 loop: CASSLPGDEQYF. In DNA form, the CDR3 reads TGTGCCAGCAGCTTACCGGGGGACGAGCAGTACTTC.